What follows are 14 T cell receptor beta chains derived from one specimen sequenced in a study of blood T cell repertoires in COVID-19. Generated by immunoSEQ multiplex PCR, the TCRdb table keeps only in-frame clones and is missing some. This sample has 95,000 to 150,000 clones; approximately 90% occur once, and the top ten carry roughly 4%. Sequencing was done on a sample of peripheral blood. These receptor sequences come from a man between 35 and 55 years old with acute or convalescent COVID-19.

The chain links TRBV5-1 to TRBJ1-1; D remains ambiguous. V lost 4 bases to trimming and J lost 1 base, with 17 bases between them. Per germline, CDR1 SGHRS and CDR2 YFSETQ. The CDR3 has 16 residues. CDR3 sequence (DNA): TGCGCCAGCAGCCCTAGTGGATATATCCCGAACACTGAAGCTTTCTTT. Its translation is CASSPSGYIPNTEAFF.

The CDR3 DNA reads as TGCGCCAGCAGCTTGGGAGCGCTAGCGGGGGACAATGAGCAGTTCTTC. Amino acids: CASSLGALAGDNEQFF. The chain links TRBV5-1 to TRBJ2-1; 10 bases are shared with TRBD2. The germline gives CDR1 SGHRS, CDR2 YFSETQ. The CDR3 has 16 amino acids. Trimming removed 0 bases from V and 5 bases from J; junction bases left unmatched: 5.

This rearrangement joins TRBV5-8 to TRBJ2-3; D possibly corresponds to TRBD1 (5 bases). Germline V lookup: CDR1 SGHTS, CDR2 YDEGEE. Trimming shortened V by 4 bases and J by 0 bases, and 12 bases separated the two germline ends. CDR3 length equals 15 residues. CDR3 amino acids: CASSLQDSSTDTQYF. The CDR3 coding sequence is TGTGCCAGCAGCCTACAGGATTCGAGCACAGATACGCAGTATTTT.

CDR3 region: CASREEGARYGYTF. Written as DNA, the CDR3 is TGTGCCAGCAGGGAGGAGGGGGCCCGTTATGGCTACACCTTC. The chain recombines TRBV27 with TRBJ1-2; 7 bases match TRBD1. J lost 5 bases, V lost 6 bases, and 9 bases had no gene match. CDR1 and CDR2 (germline): MNHEY, SMNVEV (reference sequence). The CDR3 contains 14 residues.

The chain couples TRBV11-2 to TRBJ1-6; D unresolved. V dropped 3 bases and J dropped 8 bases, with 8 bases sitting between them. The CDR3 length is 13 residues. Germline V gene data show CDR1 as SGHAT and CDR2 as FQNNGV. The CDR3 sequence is CASSFASDSPLHF. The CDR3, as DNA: TGTGCCAGCAGCTTTGCCAGCGATTCACCCCTCCACTTT.

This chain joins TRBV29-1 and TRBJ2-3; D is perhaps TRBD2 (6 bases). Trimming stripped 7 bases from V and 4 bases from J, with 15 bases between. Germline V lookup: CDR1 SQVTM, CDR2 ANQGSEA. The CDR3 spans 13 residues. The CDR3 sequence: CSGGERAADTQYF. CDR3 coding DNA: TGCAGCGGGGGGGAGCGGGCAGCAGATACGCAGTATTTT.

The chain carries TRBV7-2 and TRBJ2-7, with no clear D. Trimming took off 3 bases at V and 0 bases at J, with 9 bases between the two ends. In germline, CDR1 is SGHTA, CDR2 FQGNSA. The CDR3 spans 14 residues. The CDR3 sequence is CASSFASYSYEQYF. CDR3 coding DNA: TGTGCCAGCAGCTTCGCTTCCTACTCCTACGAGCAGTACTTC.

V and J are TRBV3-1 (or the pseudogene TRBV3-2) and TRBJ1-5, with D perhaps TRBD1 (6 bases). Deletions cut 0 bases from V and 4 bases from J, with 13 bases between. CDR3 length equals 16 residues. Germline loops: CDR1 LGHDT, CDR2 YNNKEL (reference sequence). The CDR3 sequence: CASSQDSGGQNQPQHF. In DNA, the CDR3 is TGTGCCAGCAGCCAAGATTCGGGGGGGCAGAATCAGCCCCAGCATTTT.

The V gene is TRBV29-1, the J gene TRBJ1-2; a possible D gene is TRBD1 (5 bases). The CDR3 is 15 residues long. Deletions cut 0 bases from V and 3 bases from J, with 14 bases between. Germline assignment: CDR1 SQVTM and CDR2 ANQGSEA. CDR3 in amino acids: CSVEEGGGGYYGYTF. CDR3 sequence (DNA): TGCAGCGTTGAAGAAGGCGGGGGGGGATACTATGGCTACACCTTC.

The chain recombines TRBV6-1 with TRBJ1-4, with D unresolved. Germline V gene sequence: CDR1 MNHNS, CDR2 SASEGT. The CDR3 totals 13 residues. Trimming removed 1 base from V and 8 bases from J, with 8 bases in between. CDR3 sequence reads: CASSEVRWEKLFF. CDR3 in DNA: TGTGCCAGCAGTGAAGTCCGGTGGGAAAAACTGTTTTTT.

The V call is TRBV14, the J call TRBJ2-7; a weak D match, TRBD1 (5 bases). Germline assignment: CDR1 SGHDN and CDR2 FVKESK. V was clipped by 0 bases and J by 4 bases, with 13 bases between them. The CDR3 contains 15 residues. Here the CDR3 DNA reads TGTGCCAGCAGCCAAGAGAAGGGGCCCTTTTACGAGCAGTACTTC. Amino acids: CASSQEKGPFYEQYF.

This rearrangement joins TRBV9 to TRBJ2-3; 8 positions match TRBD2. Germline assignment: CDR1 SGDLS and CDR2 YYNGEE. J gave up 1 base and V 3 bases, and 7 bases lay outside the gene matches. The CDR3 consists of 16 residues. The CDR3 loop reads CASSASGSRGTDTQYF. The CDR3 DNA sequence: TGTGCCAGCAGCGCAAGCGGGAGTAGAGGCACAGATACGCAGTATTTT.

The CDR3 DNA follows: TGTGCCAGCAGTGACAGGGCTGCTGGAAACACCATATATTTT. This translates into CASSDRAAGNTIYF. The chain is built from TRBV6-1 and TRBJ1-3, with TRBD1 as a possible D gene (5 bases). The CDR3 totals 14 residues. CDR1 MNHNS and CDR2 SASEGT come from the germline V gene. V gave up 3 bases and J gave up 2 bases, with 8 bases separating them.

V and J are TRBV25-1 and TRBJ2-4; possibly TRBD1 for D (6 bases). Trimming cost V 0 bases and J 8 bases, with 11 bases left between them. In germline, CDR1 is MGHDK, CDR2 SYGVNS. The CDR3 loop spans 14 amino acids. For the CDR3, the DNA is TGTGCCAGCAGTGAATATGGCAGGGGCGACATTCAGTACTTC. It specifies CASSEYGRGDIQYF.